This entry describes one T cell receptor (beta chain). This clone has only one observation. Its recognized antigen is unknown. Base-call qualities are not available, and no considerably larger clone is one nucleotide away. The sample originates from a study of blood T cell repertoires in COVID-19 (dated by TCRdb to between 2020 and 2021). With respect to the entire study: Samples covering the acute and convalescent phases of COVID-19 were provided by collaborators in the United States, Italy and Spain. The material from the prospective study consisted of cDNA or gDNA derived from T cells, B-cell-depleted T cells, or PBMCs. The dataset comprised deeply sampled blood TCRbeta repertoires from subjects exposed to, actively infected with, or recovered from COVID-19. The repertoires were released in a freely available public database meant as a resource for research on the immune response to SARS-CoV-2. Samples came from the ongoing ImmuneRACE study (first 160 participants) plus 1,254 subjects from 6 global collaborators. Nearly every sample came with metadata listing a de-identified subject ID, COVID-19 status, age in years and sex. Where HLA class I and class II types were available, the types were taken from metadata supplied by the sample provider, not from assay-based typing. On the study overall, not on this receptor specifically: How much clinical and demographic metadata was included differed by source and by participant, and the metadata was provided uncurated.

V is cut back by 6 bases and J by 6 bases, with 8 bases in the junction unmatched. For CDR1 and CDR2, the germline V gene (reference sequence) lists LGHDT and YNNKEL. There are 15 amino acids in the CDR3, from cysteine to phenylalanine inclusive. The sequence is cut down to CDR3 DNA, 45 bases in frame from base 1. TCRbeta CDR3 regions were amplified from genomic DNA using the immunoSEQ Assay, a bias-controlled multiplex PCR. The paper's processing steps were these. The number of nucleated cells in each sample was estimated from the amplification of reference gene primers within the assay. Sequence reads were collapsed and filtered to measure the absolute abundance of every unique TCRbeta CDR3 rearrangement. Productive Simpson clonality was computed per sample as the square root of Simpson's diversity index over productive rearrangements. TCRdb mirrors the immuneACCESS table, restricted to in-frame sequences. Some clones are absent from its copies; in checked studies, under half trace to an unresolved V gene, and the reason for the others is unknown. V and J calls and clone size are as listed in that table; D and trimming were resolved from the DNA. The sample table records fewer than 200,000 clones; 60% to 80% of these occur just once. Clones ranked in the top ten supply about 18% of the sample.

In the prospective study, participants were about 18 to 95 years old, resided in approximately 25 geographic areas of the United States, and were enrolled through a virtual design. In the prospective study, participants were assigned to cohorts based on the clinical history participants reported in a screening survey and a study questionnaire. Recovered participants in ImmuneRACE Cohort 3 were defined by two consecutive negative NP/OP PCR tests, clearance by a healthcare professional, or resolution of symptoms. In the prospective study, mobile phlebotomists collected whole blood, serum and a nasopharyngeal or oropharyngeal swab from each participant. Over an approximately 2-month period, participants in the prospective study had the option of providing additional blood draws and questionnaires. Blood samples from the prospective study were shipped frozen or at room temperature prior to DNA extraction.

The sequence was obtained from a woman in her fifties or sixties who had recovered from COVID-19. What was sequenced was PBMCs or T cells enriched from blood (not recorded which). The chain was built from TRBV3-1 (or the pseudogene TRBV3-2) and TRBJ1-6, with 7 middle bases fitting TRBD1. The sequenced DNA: TGTGCCAGCAGTAAAACAGGGGTCTCTAATTCACCCCTCCACTTT. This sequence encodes CASSKTGVSNSPLHF.